Detailed here is one T cell receptor (beta chain). What it binds is unknown. This entry belongs to a study of human thymus T cells. Points from the study as a whole: Thymic and blood repertoires seemed to show skewed V and J gene use.

From resections taken during corrective heart surgery, the thymus tissue was obtained. Healthy Finnish infants undergoing corrective surgery for congenital heart defects were the donors. The table came from immunoSEQ multiplex PCR; TCRdb's copy has only in-frame clones and leaves some out. This sample carries 70,000 to 75,000 clones, over 85% of them seen once, and the ten largest clones take under 0.04%. V was shortened by 3 bases and J by 3 bases, with 21 bases between the two germline ends. This CDR3 contains 17 residues. CDR1 and CDR2 (germline): LNHDA, SQIVND (reference sequence). The sequence came from a girl less than two years old with a congenital heart defect but otherwise immunologically healthy. The sequencing sample was made of thymus tissue. V is TRBV19 and J is TRBJ2-7; D is unresolved. CDR3 sequence reads: CASSMRSRQKKSYEQYF. The CDR3 region has the DNA TGTGCCAGTAGTATGCGGAGTAGACAAAAAAAAAGCTACGAGCAGTACTTC.